This T cell receptor beta chain was sequenced during a study of early T cells in non-severe SARS-CoV-2 infection. There are many counts of this clonotype. The CDR3 loop spans 16 amino acids. Looked up from germline, CDR1 is MNHEY and CDR2 is SVGAGI. The junction had 8 bases not matched to a gene; V was cut back by 2 bases and J by 2 bases. TCRdb passed the 5' RACE reads through MiXCR, listing each CDR3 protein once. The table has about 58,000 distinct CDR3 sequences, around 12% seen once. V and J are TRBV6-5 and TRBJ1-1, with 7 bases that match TRBD1. This material consisted of whole blood, taken at baseline. The receptor was derived from an adult who was a healthcare worker with PCR-confirmed SARS-CoV-2 infection or an uninfected control (not recorded which). The donor label of this sample is uncertain. The CDR3 spells CASSYRTGAGNTEAFF. CDR3 nucleotides: TGTGCCAGCAGTTACAGAACAGGGGCTGGAAACACTGAAGCTTTCTTT.